Each of the 18 T cell receptor beta chains below was sequenced from the same sample in a study of read filtering for tumor transcriptome and immune sequencing. This library used roughly 400 ng RNA and molecular barcoded adaptors spanning alpha/delta and beta/gamma chains. TCRdb processed the reads anew with MiXCR; each CDR3 protein has one entry. This table holds some 39,000 distinct CDR3 sequences, about 15% found once. Sequenced material: a population of CD138-negative cells sorted from bone marrow. The source of these receptors is a donor aged 40 or older with multiple myeloma.

The chain couples TRBV5-1 to TRBJ2-7, with 7 bases matching TRBD2. The CDR3 consists of 12 residues. V gave up 3 bases and J gave up 6 bases; unmatched junction bases: 3. CDR1 and CDR2 (germline): SGHRS, YFSETQ. CDR3 amino acids: CASSYWEGEQYF. The CDR3 region has the DNA TGCGCCAGCAGCTATTGGGAGGGCGAGCAGTACTTC.

The sample holds many counts of this clonotype. The chain links TRBV7-6 to TRBJ2-1, with D possibly being TRBD1 or TRBD2 (5 bases each). Looked up from germline, CDR1 is SGHVS and CDR2 is FNYEAQ. With 5 bases removed from V and 0 bases from J, the gap between germline ends came to 11 bases. This CDR3 is 15 amino acids long. CDR3 region: CASSPGTYSYNEQFF. The CDR3, as DNA: TGTGCCAGCAGCCCCGGGACCTACTCCTACAATGAGCAGTTCTTC. Drawing the rest from reference TRBV7-6 and TRBJ2-1, the complete variable domain is GAGVSQSPRYKVTKRGQDVALRCDPISGHVSLYWYRQALGQGPEFLTYFNYEAQQDKSGLPNDRFSAERPEGSISTLTIQRTEQRDSAMYRCASSPGTYSYNEQFFGPGTRLTVL.

This clonotype appeared many times. This chain uses TRBV7-9 with TRBJ2-1; 10 positions match TRBD2. V lost 5 bases and J lost 0; bases outside the gene matches: 13. This CDR3 has 19 amino acids. Germline V gives CDR1 SEHNR, CDR2 FQNEAQ (reference sequence). The CDR3 region is CASSPGSSGGSSSYNEQFF. CDR3 sequence (DNA): TGTGCCAGCAGCCCCGGAAGTAGCGGGGGGTCAAGCTCCTACAATGAGCAGTTCTTC.

A note on this clonotype: Mismatch with germline at one junction end may stem from a read error. The rearrangement links TRBV15 to TRBJ1-4; D is perhaps TRBD1 (6 bases). CDR1 is LNHNV and CDR2 is YYDKDF in the germline V gene (reference sequence). The CDR3 has 16 amino acids. The CDR3 spells CTTSRDPGQINEKLFF. Written as DNA, the CDR3 is TGCACCACCAGCAGAGATCCCGGACAGATTAATGAAAAACTGTTTTTT.

This clonotype appeared many times. The genes are TRBV7-3 and TRBJ2-2; 7 bases fit TRBD2. The V gene end was trimmed by 5 bases and the J gene end by 2 bases; junction bases not matched to a gene: 5. In germline, CDR1 is SGHTA, CDR2 FQGTGA. The CDR3 extends over 15 amino acids. The CDR3 sequence: CASSKGLTNTGELFF. The CDR3 DNA reads TGTGCCAGCAGCAAGGGACTAACAAACACCGGGGAGCTGTTTTTT.

As concerns this clonotype: A much more abundant neighbour one base away suggests this may be a read error. This chain connects TRBV30 to TRBJ1-1; no firm D call. The CDR3 has 10 amino acids. Germline loops: CDR1 GTSNPN, CDR2 SVGIG (reference sequence). V gave up 1 base and J gave up 13 bases, with 10 bases separating them. The CDR3 DNA sequence: TGTGCCTGGAGTGCAACAGCGGTTTTCTTT. Translating it yields CAWSATAVFF.

In this sample, this clonotype turned up many times. J is TRBJ2-6 and V is TRBV7-3; D unclear. The V gene lost 4 bases and the J gene lost 2 bases, with 3 bases spanning the gap. The CDR3 totals 13 residues. Germline CDR1 and CDR2: SGHTA and FQGTGA. The CDR3 reads CASSSPGANVLTF. In DNA form, the CDR3 reads TGTGCCAGCAGCTCACCTGGGGCCAACGTCCTGACTTTC. Based on the CDR3 plus reference TRBV7-3 and TRBJ2-6, the full variable domain is GAGVSQTPSNKVTEKGKYVELRCDPISGHTALYWYRQSLGQGPEFLIYFQGTGAADDSGLPNDRFFAVRPEGSVSTLKIQRTERGDSAVYLCASSSPGANVLTFGAGSRLTVL.

This clonotype was counted ten times or more. In DNA, the CDR3 is TGTGCCACCAGTGATTTGAGAGCTCCGGGGGGAGGGTATGAGACCCAGTACTTC. Translation gives CATSDLRAPGGGYETQYF. V gene TRBV24-1 combines with J gene TRBJ2-5; 7 bases line up with TRBD2. This CDR3 comprises 18 residues. The junction had 14 bases not matched to a gene; V was cut back by 0 bases and J by 5 bases. Germline V lookup: CDR1 KGHDR, CDR2 SFDVKD.

This chain uses TRBV5-8 with TRBJ2-4; the D gene could be TRBD1 or TRBD2 (5 bases each). V gave up 2 bases and J gave up 0 bases, with 12 bases separating them. This CDR3 region has 16 residues. Germline loops: CDR1 SGHTS, CDR2 YDEGEE. For the CDR3, the DNA is TGTGCCAGCAGCTTCGGGGCACACTTAGCCAAAAACATTCAGTACTTC. It translates to CASSFGAHLAKNIQYF.

In its sample, this clonotype was seen many times. Germline and junction disagree at one end, which may indicate a read error. The V call is TRBV5-8, the J call TRBJ2-3; D is undetermined. Germline V gene data show CDR1 as SGHTS and CDR2 as YDEGEE. The CDR3 is made up of 15 amino acids. This CDR3 is CASRLPRIRTDTQYF. The CDR3 region has the DNA TGTGCCAGCCGCTTGCCTAGGATCCGCACAGATACGCAGTATTTT.

This clonotype has just a few counts. The CDR3 region has the DNA TGTGCCACCAGTGAAACGGGGGGACGAGAGACCCAGTACTTC. Translation: CATSETGGRETQYF. The rearrangement links TRBV24-1 to TRBJ2-5; 7 bases fit TRBD2. The CDR3 sequence is 14 residues long. Trimming took 4 bases from V and 4 from J; bases not matched to a gene: 5. From germline, CDR1 is KGHDR and CDR2 SFDVKD.

This clonotype occurred many times. The CDR3 loop is CSAPKRSGLYPGADTQYF. The CDR3 DNA reads as TGCAGTGCTCCAAAGAGGTCGGGGCTTTACCCCGGTGCAGATACGCAGTATTTT. The V call is TRBV20-1, the J call TRBJ2-3, with D possibly called TRBD1 or TRBD2 (5 bases each). The CDR3 is made up of 18 amino acids. The ends were cut back, 5 bases at V and 4 bases at J, with 28 bases in the middle. The germline gives CDR1 DFQATT, CDR2 SNEGSKA (reference sequence).

Points on this clonotype: A much larger clone is a single base away; this may be a read error. The V gene is TRBV30, the J gene TRBJ1-2; D possibly corresponds to TRBD1 (5 bases). CDR3 length equals 11 residues. Germline values: CDR1 GTSNPN, CDR2 SVGIG (reference sequence). The CDR3 nucleotides read TGTGCCTGGAGTGCCAGACAGTCCCGGGCTTTC. Amino acids: CAWSARQSRAF.

This clonotype showed up many times. V is TRBV6-2 or TRBV6-3 and J is TRBJ1-5; 7 positions agree with TRBD1. The V segment lost 0 bases and the J segment 0 bases; nucleotides outside the gene matches: 2. The CDR3 consists of 16 residues. The germline V gene encodes CDR1 MNHEY and CDR2 SVGEGT. Here the CDR3 reads CASSYSRQGSNQPQHF. The CDR3 bases are TGTGCCAGCAGTTACTCGCGACAGGGTAGCAATCAGCCCCAGCATTTT.

This clonotype is termed medium-sized. The rearrangement links TRBV7-2 to TRBJ2-1; 11 bases agree with TRBD1. CDR1 and CDR2 (germline): SGHTA, FQGNSA. The CDR3 length is 15 residues. V dropped 3 bases and J dropped 9; count of bases not matched to a gene: 7. In DNA form, the CDR3 reads TGTGCCAGCAGCTTCGGACAGGGGGCAGGTGGTGAGCAGTTCTTC. Protein product: CASSFGQGAGGEQFF.

This clonotype was counted many times. This chain connects TRBV19 to TRBJ2-1; 10 positions agree with TRBD1. The V gene's germline CDR1 is LNHDA and CDR2 SQIVND (reference sequence). CDR3 length: 15 residues. V lost 6 bases and J lost 4; bases outside the gene matches: 6. CDR3 residues: CASRSPGQGYNEQFF. The CDR3 bases are TGTGCCAGTAGGTCACCGGGACAGGGGTACAATGAGCAGTTCTTC. Based on the CDR3 plus reference TRBV19 and TRBJ2-1, the full variable domain is DGGITQSPKYLFRKEGQNVTLSCEQNLNHDAMYWYRQDPGQGLRLIYYSQIVNDFQKGDIAEGYSVSREKKESFPLTVTSAQKNPTAFYLCASRSPGQGYNEQFFGPGTRLTVL.

This clonotype was seen ten or more times. The chain recombines TRBV12-3 or TRBV12-4 with TRBJ2-2; D is undetermined. This CDR3 spans 16 amino acids. Trimming removed 6 bases from V and 1 base from J, with 15 bases in between. CDR3 in amino acids: CASRGRSGENTGELFF. CDR3 nucleotide sequence: TGTGCCAGCAGGGGCCGGAGTGGGGAGAACACCGGGGAGCTGTTTTTT.

This clonotype has a handful of counts. V gene TRBV5-5 combines with J gene TRBJ2-3; D remains unclear. The germline V gene encodes CDR1 SGHKS and CDR2 YYEKEE (reference sequence). CDR3 size: 13 residues. V lost 4 bases, J lost 0 bases, and 6 bases lay in between. The CDR3 loop reads CASSHLSTDTQYF. CDR3 in DNA: TGTGCCAGCAGCCACCTGAGCACAGATACGCAGTATTTT.